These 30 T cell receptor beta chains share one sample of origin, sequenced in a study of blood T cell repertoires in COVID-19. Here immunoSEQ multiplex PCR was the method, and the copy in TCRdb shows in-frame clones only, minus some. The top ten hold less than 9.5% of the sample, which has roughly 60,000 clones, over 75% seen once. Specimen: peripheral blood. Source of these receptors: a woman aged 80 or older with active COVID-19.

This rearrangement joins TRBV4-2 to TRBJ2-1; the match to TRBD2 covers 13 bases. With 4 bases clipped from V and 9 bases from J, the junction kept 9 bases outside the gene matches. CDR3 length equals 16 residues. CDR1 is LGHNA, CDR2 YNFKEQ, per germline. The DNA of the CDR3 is TGTGCCAGCAGCCCCCAAACTAGCGGGGGGGCGGGTGAGCAGTTCTTC. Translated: CASSPQTSGGAGEQFF.

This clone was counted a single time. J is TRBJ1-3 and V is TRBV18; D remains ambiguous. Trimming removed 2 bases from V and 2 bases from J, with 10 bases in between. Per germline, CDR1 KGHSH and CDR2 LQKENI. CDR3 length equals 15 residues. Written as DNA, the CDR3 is TGTGCCAGCTCACCAGAGGCCCAAGCTGGAAACACCATATATTTT. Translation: CASSPEAQAGNTIYF.

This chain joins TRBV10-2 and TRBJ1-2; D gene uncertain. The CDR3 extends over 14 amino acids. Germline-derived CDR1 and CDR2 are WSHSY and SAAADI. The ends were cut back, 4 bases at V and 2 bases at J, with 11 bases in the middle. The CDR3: CASSVLDGNYGYTF. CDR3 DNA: TGCGCCAGCAGTGTGCTTGACGGGAACTATGGCTACACCTTC.

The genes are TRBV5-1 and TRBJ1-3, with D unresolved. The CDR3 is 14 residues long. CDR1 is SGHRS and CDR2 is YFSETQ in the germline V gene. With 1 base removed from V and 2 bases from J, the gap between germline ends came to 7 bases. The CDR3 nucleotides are TGCGCCAGCAGCTTGTCCGGTACTGGAAACACCATATATTTT. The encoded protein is CASSLSGTGNTIYF.

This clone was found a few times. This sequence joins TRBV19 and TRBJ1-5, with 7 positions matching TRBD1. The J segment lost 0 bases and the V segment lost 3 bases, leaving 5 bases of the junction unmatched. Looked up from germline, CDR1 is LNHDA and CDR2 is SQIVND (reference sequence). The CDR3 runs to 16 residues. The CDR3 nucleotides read TGTGCCAGTAGTATTGGGACAGAGTATAGCAATCAGCCCCAGCATTTT. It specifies CASSIGTEYSNQPQHF.

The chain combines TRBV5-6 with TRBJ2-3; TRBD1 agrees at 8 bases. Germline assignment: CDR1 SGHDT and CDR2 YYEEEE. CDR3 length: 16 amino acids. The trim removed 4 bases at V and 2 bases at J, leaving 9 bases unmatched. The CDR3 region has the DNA TGTGCCAGCAGCAGAAGACAGGGGTGGGTCACAGATACGCAGTATTTT. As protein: CASSRRQGWVTDTQYF.

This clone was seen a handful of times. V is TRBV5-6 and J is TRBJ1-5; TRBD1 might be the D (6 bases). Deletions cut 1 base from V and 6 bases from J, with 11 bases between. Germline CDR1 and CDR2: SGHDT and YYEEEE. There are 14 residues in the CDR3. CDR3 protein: CASSLSRGGQPQHF. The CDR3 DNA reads TGTGCCAGCAGCTTGAGCAGGGGCGGTCAGCCCCAGCATTTT.

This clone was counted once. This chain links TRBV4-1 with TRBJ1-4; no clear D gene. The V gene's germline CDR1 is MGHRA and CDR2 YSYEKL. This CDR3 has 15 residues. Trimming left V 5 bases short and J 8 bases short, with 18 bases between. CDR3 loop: CASSIMSGKEEKLFF. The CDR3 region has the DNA TGCGCCAGCAGCATCATGTCGGGGAAGGAAGAAAAACTGTTTTTT.

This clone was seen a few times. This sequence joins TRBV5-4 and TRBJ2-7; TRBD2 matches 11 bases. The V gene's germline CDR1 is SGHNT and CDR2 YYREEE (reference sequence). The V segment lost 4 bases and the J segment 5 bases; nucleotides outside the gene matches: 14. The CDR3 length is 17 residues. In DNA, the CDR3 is TGTGCCAGCAGCCTTCGCGGGACTAGCGGAGAGGCCCACGAGCAGTACTTC. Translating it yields CASSLRGTSGEAHEQYF.

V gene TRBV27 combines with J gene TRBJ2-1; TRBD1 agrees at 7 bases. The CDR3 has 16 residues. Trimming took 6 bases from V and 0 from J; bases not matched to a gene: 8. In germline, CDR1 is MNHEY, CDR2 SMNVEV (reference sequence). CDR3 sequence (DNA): TGTGCCAGCAGCGAGGTACAGGGGAGCTCCTACAATGAGCAGTTCTTC. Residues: CASSEVQGSSYNEQFF.

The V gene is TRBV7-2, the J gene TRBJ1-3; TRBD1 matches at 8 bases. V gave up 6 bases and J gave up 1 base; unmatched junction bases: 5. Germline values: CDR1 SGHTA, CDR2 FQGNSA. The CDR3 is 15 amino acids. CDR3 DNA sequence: TGTGCCAGCAGTTTAACAGGGGGTTCTGGAAACACCATATATTTT. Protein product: CASSLTGGSGNTIYF.

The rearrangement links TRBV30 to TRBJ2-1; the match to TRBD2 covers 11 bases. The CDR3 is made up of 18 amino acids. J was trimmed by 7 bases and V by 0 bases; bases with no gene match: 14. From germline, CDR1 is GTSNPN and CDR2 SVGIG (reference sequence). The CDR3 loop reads CAWSVRLWASGRKNEQFF. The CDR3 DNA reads TGTGCCTGGAGTGTACGCTTATGGGCTAGCGGGAGGAAAAATGAGCAGTTCTTC.

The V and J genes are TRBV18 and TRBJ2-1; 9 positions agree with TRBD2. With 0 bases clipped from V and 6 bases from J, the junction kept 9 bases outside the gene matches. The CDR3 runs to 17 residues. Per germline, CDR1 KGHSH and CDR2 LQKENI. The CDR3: CASSPPIAGAELNEQFF. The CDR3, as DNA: TGTGCCAGCTCACCACCTATAGCGGGGGCCGAACTCAATGAGCAGTTCTTC.

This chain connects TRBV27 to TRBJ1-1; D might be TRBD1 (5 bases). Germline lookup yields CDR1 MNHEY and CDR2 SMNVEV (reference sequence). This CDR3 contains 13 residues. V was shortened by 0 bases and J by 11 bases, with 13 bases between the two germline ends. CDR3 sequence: CASSLSVSTEAFF. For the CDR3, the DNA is TGTGCCAGCAGTTTATCAGTTTCGACAGAGGCTTTCTTT.

In DNA form, the CDR3 reads TGTGCCAGCAGCCCACGCGGCGGGCGGTATGGCTACACCTTC. It specifies CASSPRGGRYGYTF. The chain employs TRBV3-1 (or the pseudogene TRBV3-2) and TRBJ1-2; no clear D gene. The CDR3 runs 14 residues. V lost 4 bases and J lost 5, with 14 bases in between. The germline gives CDR1 LGHDT, CDR2 YNNKEL (reference sequence).

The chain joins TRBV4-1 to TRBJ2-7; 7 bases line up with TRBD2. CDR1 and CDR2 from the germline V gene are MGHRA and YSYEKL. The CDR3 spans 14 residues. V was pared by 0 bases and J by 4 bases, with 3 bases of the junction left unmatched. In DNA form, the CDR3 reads TGCGCCAGCAGCCAAGAGCCTAGCGGATACGAGCAGTACTTC. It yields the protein CASSQEPSGYEQYF.

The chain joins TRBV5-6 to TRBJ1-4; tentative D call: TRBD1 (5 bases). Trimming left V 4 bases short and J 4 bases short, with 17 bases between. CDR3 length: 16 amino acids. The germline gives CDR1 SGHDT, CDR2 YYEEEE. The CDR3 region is CASSNSGGTFNEKLFF. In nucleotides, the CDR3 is TGTGCCAGCAGCAACTCCGGGGGAACGTTTAATGAAAAACTGTTTTTT.

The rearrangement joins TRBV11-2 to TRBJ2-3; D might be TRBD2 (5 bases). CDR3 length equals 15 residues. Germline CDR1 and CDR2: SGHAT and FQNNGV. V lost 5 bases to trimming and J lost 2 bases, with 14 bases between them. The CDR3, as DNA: TGTGCCAGCAGCCCCGGACTGTTTTTCACAGATACGCAGTATTTT. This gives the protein CASSPGLFFTDTQYF.

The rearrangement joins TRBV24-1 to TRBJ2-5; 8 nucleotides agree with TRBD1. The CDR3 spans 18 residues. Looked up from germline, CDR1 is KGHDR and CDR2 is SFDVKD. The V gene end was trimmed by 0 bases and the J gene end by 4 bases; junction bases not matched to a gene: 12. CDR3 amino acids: CATSDLARGTGEGETQYF. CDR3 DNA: TGTGCCACCAGTGATTTGGCCCGGGGGACAGGTGAAGGAGAGACCCAGTACTTC.

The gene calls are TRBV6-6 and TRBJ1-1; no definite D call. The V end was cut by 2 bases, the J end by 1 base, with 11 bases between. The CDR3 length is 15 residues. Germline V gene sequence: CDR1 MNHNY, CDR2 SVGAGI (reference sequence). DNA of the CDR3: TGTGCCAGCAGTTACAGGTCAGGTACGAACACTGAAGCTTTCTTT. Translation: CASSYRSGTNTEAFF.

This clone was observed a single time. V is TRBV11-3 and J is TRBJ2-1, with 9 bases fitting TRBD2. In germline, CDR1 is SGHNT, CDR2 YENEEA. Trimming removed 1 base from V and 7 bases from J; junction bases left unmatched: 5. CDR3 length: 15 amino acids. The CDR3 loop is CASSLGGGARNEQFF. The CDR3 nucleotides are TGTGCCAGCAGCTTAGGCGGGGGGGCGCGGAATGAGCAGTTCTTC.

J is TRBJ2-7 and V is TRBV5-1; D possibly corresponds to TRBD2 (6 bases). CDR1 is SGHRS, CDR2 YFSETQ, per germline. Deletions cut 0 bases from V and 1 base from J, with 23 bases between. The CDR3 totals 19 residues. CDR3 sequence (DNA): TGCGCCAGCAGCTTGGATCCCTCCGTGCAAGGGACTGTTTCCTACGAGCAGTACTTC. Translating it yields CASSLDPSVQGTVSYEQYF.

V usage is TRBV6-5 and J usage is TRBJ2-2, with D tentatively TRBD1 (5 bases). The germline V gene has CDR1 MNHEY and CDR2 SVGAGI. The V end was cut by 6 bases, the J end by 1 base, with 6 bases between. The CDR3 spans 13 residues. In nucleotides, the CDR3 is TGTGCCAGCAGGACAGAGAACACCGGGGAGCTGTTTTTT. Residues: CASRTENTGELFF.

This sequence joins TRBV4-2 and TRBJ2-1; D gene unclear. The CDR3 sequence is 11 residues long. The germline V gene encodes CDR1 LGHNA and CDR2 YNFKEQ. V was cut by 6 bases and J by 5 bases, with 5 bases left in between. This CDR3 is CASRLNNEQFF. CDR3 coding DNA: TGTGCCAGCAGACTTAACAATGAGCAGTTCTTC.

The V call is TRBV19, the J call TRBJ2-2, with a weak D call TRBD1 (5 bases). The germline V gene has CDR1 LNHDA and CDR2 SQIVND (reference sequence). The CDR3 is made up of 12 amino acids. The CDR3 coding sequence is TGTCAAGCCAGGGAGAACACCGGGGAGCTGTTTTTT. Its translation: CQARENTGELFF.

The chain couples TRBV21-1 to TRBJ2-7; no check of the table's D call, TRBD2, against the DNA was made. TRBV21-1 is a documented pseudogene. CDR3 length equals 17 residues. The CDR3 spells CATILTRIHPTSAEQYV. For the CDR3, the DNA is TGTGCCACGATACTGACTCGGATCCACCCCACCTCCGCCGAGCAGTACGTC.

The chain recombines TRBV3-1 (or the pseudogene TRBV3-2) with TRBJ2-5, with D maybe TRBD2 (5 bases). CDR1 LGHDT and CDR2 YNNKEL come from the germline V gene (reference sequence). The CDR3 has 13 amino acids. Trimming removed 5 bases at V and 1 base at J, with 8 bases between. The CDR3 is CASSWTVQETQYF. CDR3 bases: TGTGCCAGCAGCTGGACTGTCCAAGAGACCCAGTACTTC.

This CDR3 is CASSFTGDGLGYEQYF. CDR3 nucleotide sequence: TGTGCCAGCAGTTTCACAGGGGACGGGTTGGGATACGAGCAGTACTTC. The chain combines TRBV28 with TRBJ2-7, with 7 nucleotides matching TRBD1. The CDR3 sequence is 16 residues long. V lost 3 bases, J lost 4 bases, and 12 bases stayed unmatched. The germline V gene encodes CDR1 MDHEN and CDR2 SYDVKM.

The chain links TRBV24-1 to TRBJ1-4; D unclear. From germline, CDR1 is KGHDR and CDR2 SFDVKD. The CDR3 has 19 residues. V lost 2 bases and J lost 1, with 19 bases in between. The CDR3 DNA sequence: TGTGCCACCAGTGATTATGCCGCGCGGAGAGTAGGAACTAATGAAAAACTGTTTTTT. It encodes CATSDYAARRVGTNEKLFF.

The CDR3: CASSRLTPGGTEAFF. CDR3 nucleotide sequence: TGTGCCAGCAGTCGCCTGACTCCGGGGGGCACTGAAGCTTTCTTT. The chain employs TRBV27 and TRBJ1-1; D might be TRBD1 (5 bases). CDR3 length: 15 amino acids. The V gene lost 5 bases and the J gene lost 4 bases, with 17 bases spanning the gap. The germline CDR1 and CDR2 sequences are MNHEY and SMNVEV (reference sequence).